These T cell receptor beta chains were read from a single sample in a study of blood T cell repertoires in COVID-19. Assay: immunoSEQ multiplex PCR; the TCRdb copy retains only in-frame clones and omits some. The sample includes 250,000 to 300,000 clones, about 88% of them seen just once. Specimen: PBMCs or T cells enriched from blood (not recorded which). The receptors shown here come from a woman in her sixties in a cohort exposed to, infected with or recovered from COVID-19 (not recorded which). Both conserved end residues are trimmed from each CDR3. The order of the fields is J gene, D gene, V gene, CDR3 protein. D genes are given only for firm matches.

j_gene: TRBJ2-3
d_gene: TRBD2
v_gene: TRBV30
CDR3aa: AWSKAGASDTQY

j_gene: TRBJ2-4
d_gene: TRBD1
v_gene: TRBV15
CDR3aa: ATSGSGTGPQNIQY

j_gene: TRBJ2-1
d_gene: TRBD1
v_gene: TRBV7-2
CDR3aa: ASSARGQAGANEQF

j_gene: TRBJ1-5
d_gene: -
v_gene: TRBV2
CDR3aa: ASTLVQGDQPQH

j_gene: TRBJ2-7
d_gene: TRBD1
v_gene: TRBV18
CDR3aa: ASSLTGTLTYEQY

j_gene: TRBJ2-7
d_gene: TRBD1
v_gene: TRBV18
CDR3aa: ASSEDRVEDEQY

j_gene: TRBJ1-1
d_gene: TRBD1
v_gene: TRBV6-5
CDR3aa: ASSYWGRGSTEAF

j_gene: TRBJ1-2
d_gene: TRBD1
v_gene: TRBV5-1
CDR3aa: ASSLGTANPYGYT

j_gene: TRBJ1-5
d_gene: -
v_gene: TRBV18
CDR3aa: ASSPPGGTSNQPQH

j_gene: TRBJ1-1
d_gene: TRBD1
v_gene: TRBV19
CDR3aa: ASSTTGGVSIPEAF

j_gene: TRBJ2-1
d_gene: -
v_gene: TRBV7-9
CDR3aa: ASSLGGVYNEQF

j_gene: TRBJ1-1
d_gene: TRBD1
v_gene: TRBV28
CDR3aa: ASERQGYTEAF

j_gene: TRBJ2-1
d_gene: TRBD1
v_gene: TRBV12-3/TRBV12-4
CDR3aa: ASRADRGDEQF

j_gene: TRBJ1-2
d_gene: -
v_gene: TRBV28
CDR3aa: ASSPRRLGYT

j_gene: TRBJ2-5
d_gene: TRBD1
v_gene: TRBV7-9
CDR3aa: ASSLVPGGAETQY

j_gene: TRBJ1-6
d_gene: -
v_gene: TRBV30
CDR3aa: AWSRDTNSPLH

j_gene: TRBJ2-1
d_gene: TRBD2
v_gene: TRBV4-2
CDR3aa: ASSQIRPGLASIEQF

j_gene: TRBJ2-1
d_gene: TRBD2
v_gene: TRBV7-2
CDR3aa: ASSLRGSSYNEQF

j_gene: TRBJ2-5
d_gene: TRBD2
v_gene: TRBV24-1
CDR3aa: ATSDVAGAGQETQY

j_gene: TRBJ2-1
d_gene: TRBD2
v_gene: TRBV10-1
CDR3aa: ASSPVAGTSGYNEQF

j_gene: TRBJ2-3
d_gene: TRBD2
v_gene: TRBV11-2
CDR3aa: ASSTILKRAGGVDTQY

j_gene: TRBJ2-1
d_gene: TRBD2
v_gene: TRBV6-4
CDR3aa: ASSAGTSGHNEQF

j_gene: TRBJ1-4
d_gene: -
v_gene: TRBV2
CDR3aa: ASSEDTGLNEKLF

j_gene: TRBJ2-5
d_gene: TRBD2
v_gene: TRBV7-2
CDR3aa: ASSLNRGGTQY

j_gene: TRBJ2-5
d_gene: TRBD2
v_gene: TRBV9
CDR3aa: ASSPSGGQETQY

j_gene: TRBJ2-1
d_gene: TRBD2
v_gene: TRBV10-1
CDR3aa: ASSDRASGRMNEQF

j_gene: TRBJ2-2
d_gene: -
v_gene: TRBV5-1
CDR3aa: ASSEQANTGELF

j_gene: TRBJ2-6
d_gene: -
v_gene: TRBV28
CDR3aa: ASSLGYPGSGANVLT

j_gene: TRBJ1-5
d_gene: TRBD1
v_gene: TRBV28
CDR3aa: ASRSPGQLNQPQH

j_gene: TRBJ2-1
d_gene: TRBD2
v_gene: TRBV28
CDR3aa: ASSSWTSGRGEQF

j_gene: TRBJ2-2
d_gene: TRBD1
v_gene: TRBV2
CDR3aa: ASMRQGRNTGELF

j_gene: TRBJ2-7
d_gene: TRBD2
v_gene: TRBV27
CDR3aa: ASSLSTGGYEQY

j_gene: TRBJ2-7
d_gene: -
v_gene: TRBV25-1
CDR3aa: ASSETGFEQY